The 17 T cell receptor beta chains below come from one sample, sequenced in a study of T-cell reconstitution after alpha-beta-depleted transplantation in children. Researchers prepared the TCRbeta library using unique molecular identifiers, the study reports. TCRdb recomputed calls from the PCR reads with MiXCR, one row per CDR3 protein. Here the sample spans 450,000 to 700,000 distinct CDR3 sequences, 27% being singletons. The sequenced sample was PBMCs, obtained before TCRalphabeta/CD19-depleted stem cell transplant. The receptors stem from a boy in the first two years of life with Wiskott-Aldrich syndrome, due to receive a stem cell transplant.

This clonotype was counted between two and nine times. The chain uses TRBV7-9 and TRBJ2-4, with 9 bases aligning to TRBD1. V was pared by 2 bases and J by 8 bases, with 10 bases of the junction left unmatched. This CDR3 contains 16 residues. Germline values: CDR1 SEHNR, CDR2 FQNEAQ (reference sequence). The CDR3: CASSLRPIQGADIQYF. The CDR3 nucleotides read TGTGCCAGCAGCTTACGGCCGATACAGGGGGCGGACATTCAGTACTTC. Supplemented by reference TRBV7-9 and TRBJ2-4, the full variable domain reads DTGVSQNPRHKITKRGQNVTFRCDPISEHNRLYWYRQTLGQGPEFLTYFQNEAQLEKSRLLSDRFSAERPKGSFSTLEIQRTEQGDSAMYLCASSLRPIQGADIQYFGAGTRLSVL.

This clonotype was observed a handful of times. This rearrangement joins TRBV10-3 to TRBJ2-3; TRBD2 aligns across 8 bases. CDR1 and CDR2 from the germline V gene are ENHRY and SYGVKD. Trimming removed 4 bases from V and 4 bases from J; junction bases left unmatched: 7. The CDR3 length is 15 residues. CDR3 sequence (DNA): TGTGCCATCAGTGCCGGGACTAGTGGTTCAGATACGCAGTATTTT. This codes for CAISAGTSGSDTQYF.

This clonotype was detected ten times or more. CDR3 protein: CASSLAGKADQPQHF. CDR3 bases: TGCGCCAGCAGCTTGGCAGGGAAGGCGGATCAGCCCCAGCATTTT. The chain couples TRBV5-1 to TRBJ1-5; possibly TRBD1 for D (5 bases). Germline V gives CDR1 SGHRS, CDR2 YFSETQ. The CDR3 runs 15 residues. Trimming shortened V by 0 bases and J by 5 bases, and 12 bases separated the two germline ends.

The chain recombines TRBV12-3 or TRBV12-4 with TRBJ2-1; TRBD1 agrees at 7 bases. The CDR3 is made up of 15 amino acids. After removal of 7 bases from V and 6 bases from J, the junction contained 12 bases not matched to a gene. CDR3 DNA sequence: TGTGCCAGCATTACTAACAGGGGTGAGGGCAATGAGCAGTTCTTC. It encodes CASITNRGEGNEQFF.

J is TRBJ2-3 and V is TRBV5-1; D possibly corresponds to TRBD1 (5 bases). The V end was cut by 1 base, the J end by 7 bases, with 16 bases between. Germline values: CDR1 SGHRS, CDR2 YFSETQ. This CDR3 is 15 amino acids long. The DNA of the CDR3 is TGCGCCAGCAGCTTGTCCGCTAGTGGGGCGAATACGCAGTATTTT. It is translated as CASSLSASGANTQYF.

The chain couples TRBV30 to TRBJ1-5, with no clear D. CDR1 is GTSNPN, CDR2 SVGIG, per germline (reference sequence). V gave up 0 bases and J gave up 3 bases, with 6 bases separating them. This CDR3 has 13 residues. The CDR3 DNA sequence: TGTGCCTGGAGTGTAGACGACAATCAGCCCCAGCATTTT. It yields the protein CAWSVDDNQPQHF.

In this sample, this clonotype turned up a few times. This sequence joins TRBV7-8 and TRBJ1-1; 9 positions match TRBD1. V gave up 5 bases and J gave up 4 bases; unmatched junction bases: 11. Germline CDR1 and CDR2: SGHVS and FQNEAQ. The CDR3 covers 16 residues. Written as DNA, the CDR3 is TGTGCCAGCAGCCCCCCCTCCGGGACAGGGTCCACTGAAGCTTTCTTT. This gives the protein CASSPPSGTGSTEAFF.

This clonotype was seen a handful of times. The chain combines TRBV9 with TRBJ2-5; the match to TRBD2 covers 8 bases. Losses at the gene ends were 4 bases for V and 2 bases for J; bases not matched to a gene: 4. Germline V lookup: CDR1 SGDLS, CDR2 YYNGEE. The CDR3 sequence is 14 residues long. The CDR3 DNA is TGTGCCAGCAGCACTAGCGGTACTCAAGAGACCCAGTACTTC. Its protein product is CASSTSGTQETQYF.

This clonotype was seen only a few times. This chain uses TRBV5-1 with TRBJ2-2; D gene ambiguous. CDR1 is SGHRS and CDR2 is YFSETQ in the germline V gene. There are 14 residues in the CDR3. V lost 2 bases and J 1 base, leaving 6 bases between the germline ends. The CDR3: CASSFNLNTGELFF. The DNA for the CDR3 is TGCGCCAGCAGCTTTAACTTGAACACCGGGGAGCTGTTTTTT.

The rearrangement links TRBV7-9 to TRBJ2-2; D ambiguous. The CDR3 length is 13 residues. Trimming removed 4 bases from V and 7 bases from J, with 10 bases in between. The germline V gene has CDR1 SEHNR and CDR2 FQNEAQ (reference sequence). The CDR3 spells CASSSLGRGELFF. The DNA of the CDR3 is TGTGCCAGCAGCTCCCTCGGCCGCGGGGAGCTGTTTTTT.

The chain uses TRBV27 and TRBJ2-1, with a possible D match to TRBD2 (6 bases). Deletions cut 3 bases from V and 9 bases from J, with 21 bases between. The CDR3 loop spans 16 amino acids. The V gene's germline CDR1 is MNHEY and CDR2 SMNVEV (reference sequence). The CDR3 nucleotides are TGTGCCAGCAGTTTCCAGGGAGGTATATCAGCAGGTGAGCAGTTCTTC. Its translation: CASSFQGGISAGEQFF.

This chain uses TRBV5-1 with TRBJ2-3; 9 bases map to TRBD2. The CDR3 runs to 18 residues. J lost 1 base, V lost 0 bases, and 9 bases had no gene match. Germline CDR1 is SGHRS and CDR2 is YFSETQ. CDR3 DNA: TGCGCCAGCAGCTTGGAGGGCGGGAGGGCCCTCCGCACAGATACGCAGTATTTT. Residues: CASSLEGGRALRTDTQYF.

This clonotype was detected only once. V is TRBV29-1 and J is TRBJ2-7; 8 bases line up with TRBD1. The trim removed 4 bases at V and 2 bases at J, leaving 10 bases unmatched. This CDR3 region has 15 residues. Germline values: CDR1 SQVTM, CDR2 ANQGSEA. CDR3 coding DNA: TGCAGCGTTGTGGGCCCCGTGACAGGGGCCTACGAGCAGTACTTC. It yields the protein CSVVGPVTGAYEQYF.

This chain joins TRBV5-1 and TRBJ2-1, with D perhaps matching TRBD1 or TRBD2 (7 bases each). V was cut by 4 bases and J by 10 bases, with 18 bases left in between. The germline gives CDR1 SGHRS, CDR2 YFSETQ. CDR3 size: 14 residues. The chain's CDR3 is CASSLQGRGGEQFF. CDR3 DNA: TGCGCCAGCAGCCTACAGGGGAGGGGGGGAGAGCAGTTCTTC. Using reference TRBV5-1 and TRBJ2-1 for the parts outside the CDR3, the full variable domain is KAGVTQTPRYLIKTRGQQVTLSCSPISGHRSVSWYQQTPGQGLQFLFEYFSETQRNKGNFPGRFSGRQFSNSRSEMNVSTLELGDSALYLCASSLQGRGGEQFFGPGTRLTVL.

The chain uses TRBV5-1 and TRBJ1-5; D is ambiguous. V was pared by 4 bases and J by 7 bases, with 15 bases between. This CDR3 has 14 residues. In germline, CDR1 is SGHRS, CDR2 YFSETQ. The CDR3 is CASSPRQVDQPQHF. In DNA form, the CDR3 reads TGCGCCAGCAGCCCAAGGCAGGTGGACCAGCCCCAGCATTTT.

This clonotype has a handful of counts. This chain links TRBV6-2 or TRBV6-3 with TRBJ2-7; the D is unclear. V was shortened by 5 bases and J by 2 bases, with 7 bases between the two germline ends. This CDR3 is 12 amino acids long. Germline CDR1 and CDR2: MNHEY and SVGEGT. The CDR3 reads CASSIGAYEQYF. The CDR3, as DNA: TGTGCCAGCAGTATCGGCGCCTACGAGCAGTACTTC.

The J gene is TRBJ2-7, the V gene TRBV5-1; 7 positions agree with TRBD1. The CDR3 has 15 amino acids. Germline loops: CDR1 SGHRS, CDR2 YFSETQ. With 0 bases clipped from V and 5 bases from J, the junction kept 8 bases outside the gene matches. The CDR3 spells CASSLEGTVGNEQYF. The DNA for the CDR3 is TGCGCCAGCAGCTTGGAAGGGACAGTGGGAAACGAGCAGTACTTC.